The present entry profiles one TCR beta chain with its context. As yet, its antigen is unknown. The sample originates from a study of cytomegalovirus exposure and HLA in healthy donors. Profiled with immunoSEQ multiplex PCR; TCRdb holds only in-frame clones, not every one. The table records about 84,000 clones, approximately 91% of them present only once. The study, taken as a whole, reports: Investigators reported 150 to 200 TCR beta chains as tied to cytomegalovirus.

Sequencing input: PBMCs. This TCR derives from a man aged 25 to 40 in good health and CMV-seronegative.

CDR3 in amino acids: CASSWDRATDTQYF. The DNA of the CDR3 is TGTGCCAGCTCCTGGGACAGGGCCACAGATACGCAGTATTTT. V usage is TRBV18 and J usage is TRBJ2-3, with 9 nucleotides matching TRBD1. The CDR3 spans 14 residues. The V gene end was trimmed by 6 bases and the J gene end by 2 bases; junction bases not matched to a gene: 3. Per the germline V gene, CDR1 is KGHSH and CDR2 is LQKENI.